A single sample is the source of the 17 T cell receptor beta chains below, sequenced in a study of cytomegalovirus exposure and HLA in healthy donors. The PCR had 60 Vbeta and 13 Jbeta primers. TCRdb keeps only in-frame clones here, not all; method: immunoSEQ multiplex PCR. The repertoire consists of roughly 200,000 clones, with roughly 70% occurring once and the leading ten covering around 3%. Sequencing was carried out using PBMCs. The source is a male donor in good health and CMV-seronegative.

The chain has TRBV7-3 and TRBJ2-1, with TRBD2 identical over 8 bases. CDR1 is SGHTA and CDR2 is FQGTGA in the germline V gene. J gave up 0 bases and V 4 bases, and 8 bases lay outside the gene matches. The CDR3 extends over 17 amino acids. The DNA for the CDR3 is TGTGCCAGCAGCTCCGACGGAAGCGGGAGCTCCTACAATGAGCAGTTCTTC. Translated: CASSSDGSGSSYNEQFF.

The table lists this clone with a few counts. Other DNA sequences in this sample translate to the same CDR3. The chain has TRBV6-6 and TRBJ1-5; the D is unclear. The CDR3 has 13 residues. Germline CDR1 MNHNY, CDR2 SVGAGI (reference sequence). V was shortened by 2 bases and J by 7 bases, with 9 bases between the two germline ends. The CDR3 coding sequence is TGTGCCAGCAGTTACGGGGAGAGGCAGCCCCAGCATTTT. It yields the protein CASSYGERQPQHF.

The genes are TRBV28 and TRBJ2-7; D possibly corresponds to TRBD2 (7 bases). V lost 5 bases and J 6 bases, leaving 23 bases between the germline ends. Per the germline V gene, CDR1 is MDHEN and CDR2 is SYDVKM. The CDR3 is made up of 16 amino acids. CDR3 sequence: CASSPQRGGRALEQYF. The CDR3, as DNA: TGTGCCAGCAGTCCCCAGAGGGGGGGGAGGGCCCTCGAGCAGTACTTC. Variable domain in full (rest from reference TRBV28 and TRBJ2-7): DVKVTQSSRYLVKRTGEKVFLECVQDMDHENMFWYRQDPGLGLRLIYFSYDVKMKEKGDIPEGYSVSREKKERFSLILESASTNQTSMYLCASSPQRGGRALEQYFGPGTRLTVT.

V is TRBV9 and J is TRBJ2-1; TRBD1 agrees at 10 bases. The V segment lost 3 bases and the J segment 7 bases; nucleotides outside the gene matches: 10. CDR3 size: 16 residues. The germline V gene has CDR1 SGDLS and CDR2 YYNGEE. Here the CDR3 reads CASSAARDRGGNEQFF. The CDR3 DNA is TGTGCCAGCAGCGCCGCCCGGGACAGGGGCGGGAATGAGCAGTTCTTC.

The V gene is TRBV9, the J gene TRBJ2-1; 7 bases are shared with TRBD2. The CDR3 totals 14 residues. The germline V gene has CDR1 SGDLS and CDR2 YYNGEE. Trimming cost V 2 bases and J 8 bases; bases outside gene matches: 7. CDR3 sequence reads: CASSVSGTTHEQFF. CDR3 sequence (DNA): TGTGCCAGCAGCGTTTCCGGGACTACTCATGAGCAGTTCTTC. The variable domain in full, with the rest retrieved from reference TRBV9 and TRBJ2-1, is DSGVTQTPKHLITATGQRVTLRCSPRSGDLSVYWYQQSLDQGLQFLIQYYNGEERAKGNILERFSAQQFPDLHSELNLSSLELGDSALYFCASSVSGTTHEQFFGPGTRLTVL.

The rearrangement uses TRBV28 and TRBJ2-1; D unresolved. The germline V and J ends were trimmed by 4 bases and 0 bases, with 19 bases remaining between them. This CDR3 contains 18 residues. CDR1 MDHEN and CDR2 SYDVKM come from the germline V gene. CDR3 DNA sequence: TGTGCCAGCAGTTCCACGAACCTATTACAGAGCTCCTACAATGAGCAGTTCTTC. The encoded protein is CASSSTNLLQSSYNEQFF. Filled out from reference TRBV28 and TRBJ2-1, the complete variable domain reads DVKVTQSSRYLVKRTGEKVFLECVQDMDHENMFWYRQDPGLGLRLIYFSYDVKMKEKGDIPEGYSVSREKKERFSLILESASTNQTSMYLCASSSTNLLQSSYNEQFFGPGTRLTVL.

The chain couples TRBV5-1 to TRBJ2-4; D is perhaps TRBD1 (6 bases). Per germline, CDR1 SGHRS and CDR2 YFSETQ. There are 15 residues in the CDR3. Deletions cut 4 bases from V and 5 bases from J, with 16 bases between. This chain's CDR3 is CASSPGQILQNIQYF. The DNA of the CDR3 is TGCGCCAGCAGCCCCGGACAGATCCTACAAAACATTCAGTACTTC.

The chain couples TRBV30 to TRBJ2-5; the D gene is possibly TRBD2 (6 bases). The CDR3 is 12 amino acids. Germline loops: CDR1 GTSNPN, CDR2 SVGIG (reference sequence). V was pared by 1 base and J by 4 bases, with 7 bases between. In nucleotides, the CDR3 is TGTGCCTGGAGTGCCGGGGGAGAGACCCAGTACTTC. Translation gives CAWSAGGETQYF.

CDR3 in amino acids: CASSQTILSNQPQHF. CDR3 nucleotide sequence: TGCGCCAGCAGCCAAACCATACTTAGCAATCAGCCCCAGCATTTT. This chain uses TRBV4-3 with TRBJ1-5, with unresolved D. Trimming took 2 bases from V and 0 from J, leaving 8 bases between them. The CDR3 covers 15 residues. Germline V gene lookup returns CDR1 LGHNA and CDR2 YSLEER.

V usage is TRBV28 and J usage is TRBJ1-5, with D perhaps TRBD1 (6 bases). Germline values: CDR1 MDHEN, CDR2 SYDVKM. The length of the CDR3 is 15 residues. Trimming left V 6 bases short and J 6 bases short, with 18 bases between. In nucleotides, the CDR3 is TGTGCCAGCAGGCCCCCAACAGGGTTCCTTCAGCCCCAGCATTTT. This encodes CASRPPTGFLQPQHF.

V usage is TRBV6-5 and J usage is TRBJ1-5, with 8 positions matching TRBD1. With V trimmed by 6 bases and J by 3 bases, 7 bases remained unmatched. CDR1 and CDR2 from the germline V gene are MNHEY and SVGAGI. This CDR3 region has 15 residues. The CDR3 nucleotides read TGTGCCAGCAGGGTAACAGGGGGATCCAATCAGCCCCAGCATTTT. As protein: CASRVTGGSNQPQHF.

The chain is built from TRBV5-1 and TRBJ2-1, with D possibly matching TRBD2 (5 bases). V lost 3 bases, J lost 8 bases, and 21 bases lay in between. The CDR3 is 16 amino acids. Looked up from germline, CDR1 is SGHRS and CDR2 is YFSETQ. The CDR3 spells CASSWTPQEEWYEQFF. The DNA for the CDR3 is TGCGCCAGCAGCTGGACTCCCCAAGAGGAATGGTATGAGCAGTTCTTC.

This clone was counted between two and nine times. The chain joins TRBV6-5 to TRBJ1-1; weak D call: TRBD1 (5 bases). The V end lost 5 bases, the J end lost 6 bases, and 19 bases lay between the germline ends. The germline V gene encodes CDR1 MNHEY and CDR2 SVGAGI. The CDR3 has 15 amino acids. In DNA, the CDR3 is TGTGCCAGCAGTCCCCCCTCAGCGGGGGTACCTGAAGCTTTCTTT. This gives the protein CASSPPSAGVPEAFF.

This clone has a single count. This chain joins TRBV6-5 and TRBJ1-1; 8 bases match TRBD1. The CDR3 loop spans 14 amino acids. Per the germline V gene, CDR1 is MNHEY and CDR2 is SVGAGI. The trim removed 6 bases at V and 10 bases at J, leaving 13 bases unmatched. CDR3 nucleotides: TGTGCCAGCAGACCCAGATACGCCACAGGGGGAGCTTTCTTT. This encodes CASRPRYATGGAFF.

The chain links TRBV28 to TRBJ2-2; 7 bases agree with TRBD2. Germline CDR1 is MDHEN and CDR2 is SYDVKM. The CDR3 is 14 residues long. J lost 5 bases, V lost 3 bases, and 3 bases had no gene match. The CDR3 DNA reads as TGTGCCAGCAGTTTGTCGGGGGGTACCGGGGAGCTGTTTTTT. Its protein product is CASSLSGGTGELFF. Full variable domain (remainder filled in from reference TRBV28 and TRBJ2-2): DVKVTQSSRYLVKRTGEKVFLECVQDMDHENMFWYRQDPGLGLRLIYFSYDVKMKEKGDIPEGYSVSREKKERFSLILESASTNQTSMYLCASSLSGGTGELFFGEGSRLTVL.

This clone was recorded only once. The chain combines TRBV19 with TRBJ1-1, with unresolved D. The CDR3 spans 14 residues. Germline loops: CDR1 LNHDA, CDR2 SQIVND (reference sequence). Deletions cut 9 bases from V and 1 base from J, with 15 bases between. The CDR3 region is CASNPRYRNTEAFF. In DNA form, the CDR3 reads TGTGCCAGCAACCCCAGGTACAGGAACACTGAAGCTTTCTTT. Drawing the rest from reference TRBV19 and TRBJ1-1, the complete variable domain is DGGITQSPKYLFRKEGQNVTLSCEQNLNHDAMYWYRQDPGQGLRLIYYSQIVNDFQKGDIAEGYSVSREKKESFPLTVTSAQKNPTAFYLCASNPRYRNTEAFFGQGTRLTVV.

V and J are TRBV6-1 and TRBJ1-5; D perhaps matches TRBD1 (5 bases). The germline gives CDR1 MNHNS, CDR2 SASEGT. The CDR3 is made up of 14 amino acids. V lost 6 bases and J lost 6, with 15 bases in between. The CDR3: CASRRDSGSQPQHF. For the CDR3, the DNA is TGTGCCAGCAGGAGAGACAGTGGCTCTCAGCCCCAGCATTTT.